Listed here are 20 T cell receptor beta chains from one sample, sequenced in a study of T and B cells in COVID-19 patients. TRB rearrangements were amplified by multiplex PCR with BIOMED2 TRB-A/B primers. TCRdb ran MiXCR on the multiplex PCR reads and lists one entry per CDR3 protein. The repertoire holds about 3,100 distinct CDR3 sequences, with roughly 21% as singletons. Blood genomic DNA input for TRB amplification was 250-500 ng. The sequencing sample was made of blood. Receptors were obtained from a human donor with active COVID-19.

The chain carries TRBV6-2 or TRBV6-3 and TRBJ1-3; D not certain. Trimming pared 2 bases from V and 2 bases from J, leaving 10 bases between. The length of the CDR3 is 15 residues. The germline V gene has CDR1 MNHEY and CDR2 SVGEGT. The CDR3 loop is CASSYQPGAGNTIYF. The CDR3 DNA sequence: TGTGCCAGCAGTTACCAACCCGGGGCTGGAAACACCATATATTTT.

The sample holds a few counts of this clonotype. The chain carries TRBV7-9 and TRBJ2-5; D remains unclear. CDR1 SEHNR and CDR2 FQNEAQ come from the germline V gene (reference sequence). V was pared by 5 bases and J by 3 bases, with 13 bases between. This CDR3 contains 14 residues. CDR3 sequence (DNA): TGTGCCAGCAGCCTAGAGGCAGCAAAAGAGACCCAGTACTTC. Protein: CASSLEAAKETQYF. Using reference TRBV7-9 and TRBJ2-5 for the parts outside the CDR3, the full variable domain is DTGVSQNPRHKITKRGQNVTFRCDPISEHNRLYWYRQTLGQGPEFLTYFQNEAQLEKSRLLSDRFSAERPKGSFSTLEIQRTEQGDSAMYLCASSLEAAKETQYFGPGTRLLVL.

The gene calls are TRBV6-5 and TRBJ1-1, with 8 bases that match TRBD1. The CDR3 consists of 16 residues. V gave up 5 bases and J gave up 0 bases; unmatched junction bases: 8. Germline V gives CDR1 MNHEY, CDR2 SVGAGI. The CDR3 here is CASSLRWTGMNTEAFF. The DNA for the CDR3 is TGTGCCAGCAGTCTCCGCTGGACAGGGATGAACACTGAAGCTTTCTTT.

The gene calls are TRBV20-1 and TRBJ2-1; perhaps TRBD2 as D (5 bases). This CDR3 spans 15 amino acids. CDR1 and CDR2 from the germline V gene are DFQATT and SNEGSKA (reference sequence). V was trimmed by 0 bases and J by 1 base, leaving 10 bases between them. For the CDR3, the DNA is TGCAGTGCTAGAGATCTTGGAGGTTCCTACAATGAGCAGTTCTTC. Translated: CSARDLGGSYNEQFF.

The chain recombines TRBV19 with TRBJ1-1; TRBD1 agrees at 11 bases. The CDR3 extends over 15 amino acids. V was pared by 6 bases and J by 1 base, with 4 bases of the junction left unmatched. From germline, CDR1 is LNHDA and CDR2 SQIVND (reference sequence). The CDR3 loop is CASSHGQGANTEAFF. The DNA of the CDR3 is TGTGCCAGTAGCCATGGACAGGGGGCGAACACTGAAGCTTTCTTT.

On this clonotype itself: A read error is possible here, since a much larger clone lies one base away. The rearrangement links TRBV12-3 or TRBV12-4 to TRBJ1-2, with D possibly being TRBD1 (6 bases). This CDR3 contains 14 residues. The CDR3 DNA reads as TGTGCCAGCAGTTGGACAGTGTCTAACTATGGCCACACCTTC. Its protein is CASSWTVSNYGHTF.

The chain joins TRBV30 to TRBJ1-5; tentative D call: TRBD1 (5 bases). Trimming removed 2 bases at V and 0 bases at J, with 17 bases between. Germline V gene data show CDR1 as GTSNPN and CDR2 as SVGIG (reference sequence). There are 17 residues in the CDR3. DNA of the CDR3: TGTGCCTGGAGTTTGATTAGACAGCTCTATAGCAATCAGCCCCAGCATTTT. Translation: CAWSLIRQLYSNQPQHF.

This clonotype is categorized as medium-sized. This chain uses TRBV5-4 with TRBJ2-1; D gene ambiguous. V dropped 2 bases and J dropped 5 bases, with 5 bases sitting between them. The CDR3 length is 12 residues. Germline V gene lookup returns CDR1 SGHNT and CDR2 YYREEE (reference sequence). This chain's CDR3 is CASSFPNNEQFF. The CDR3 region has the DNA TGTGCCAGCAGCTTCCCGAACAATGAGCAGTTCTTC.

This clonotype is labeled as medium-sized (0.01 to 0.1%). DNA of the CDR3: TGCAGCGTTGAACGGAATTTAAACTATGGCTACACCTTC. Amino acids: CSVERNLNYGYTF. V and J are TRBV29-1 and TRBJ1-2; unclear D gene. Germline CDR1 reads SQVTM; CDR2 reads ANQGSEA. V was pared by 2 bases and J by 2 bases, with 9 bases between. The CDR3 is 13 residues long.

In its sample, this clonotype ranks as medium-sized (0.01 to 0.1%). This chain joins TRBV6-2 or TRBV6-3 and TRBJ2-2, with 9 bases matching TRBD2. Germline V lookup: CDR1 MNHEY, CDR2 SVGEGT. The CDR3 has 16 amino acids. V trimming: 6 bases; J trimming: 2 bases; junction bases outside the gene matches: 7. For the CDR3, the DNA is TGTGCCAGCAGAGACAGACTAGCGGAAAACACCGGGGAGCTGTTTTTT. Translating it yields CASRDRLAENTGELFF.

Sample share makes this clonotype medium-sized. This rearrangement joins TRBV18 to TRBJ1-4, with 7 bases matching TRBD1. CDR1 and CDR2 (germline): KGHSH, LQKENI. The CDR3 has 14 amino acids. J lost 1 base, V lost 4 bases, and 0 bases had no gene match. CDR3 sequence reads: CASSRQGTNEKLFF. CDR3 DNA sequence: TGTGCCAGCTCACGACAGGGAACTAATGAAAAACTGTTTTTT.

The rearrangement links TRBV7-9 to TRBJ1-5, with D hard to call. Between the trimmed V and J ends, which lost 1 base and 7 bases, there was a span of 11 bases. This CDR3 has 14 residues. Germline CDR1 SEHNR, CDR2 FQNEAQ (reference sequence). The CDR3 here is CASSLGNWQQPQHF. For the CDR3, the DNA is TGTGCCAGCAGCTTAGGAAATTGGCAGCAGCCCCAGCATTTT.

This rearrangement joins TRBV11-2 to TRBJ1-2; D remains ambiguous. This CDR3 is 13 amino acids long. V was pared by 0 bases and J by 2 bases, with 4 bases between. Looked up from germline, CDR1 is SGHAT and CDR2 is FQNNGV. For the CDR3, the DNA is TGTGCCAGCAGCTTAGACAGGAACTATGGCTACACCTTC. Translating gives CASSLDRNYGYTF.

This clonotype is labeled as medium-sized (0.01 to 0.1%). The chain employs TRBV19 and TRBJ1-2; possibly TRBD1 for D (6 bases). V lost 0 bases and J lost 5, with 19 bases in between. The germline CDR1 and CDR2 sequences are LNHDA and SQIVND (reference sequence). The CDR3 consists of 17 residues. The CDR3 region has the DNA TGTGCCAGTAGTATAGAGAGTACAGGGTTACGAGGGTATGGCTACACCTTC. Translated, it gives CASSIESTGLRGYGYTF.

Judged by abundance, this clonotype is medium-sized. V usage is TRBV18 and J usage is TRBJ1-5, with 7 bases that match TRBD1. The CDR3 spans 14 residues. Germline trimming cut 2 bases from V and 3 bases from J; bases unmatched to any gene: 1. Germline assignment: CDR1 KGHSH and CDR2 LQKENI. This CDR3 is CASSPGTDNQPQHF. DNA for the CDR3: TGTGCCAGCTCACCAGGGACAGACAATCAGCCCCAGCATTTT.

This clonotype is medium-sized in the sample. The chain has TRBV12-3 or TRBV12-4 and TRBJ2-1; no clear D gene. Trimming stripped 7 bases from V and 5 bases from J, with 6 bases between. The CDR3 runs to 11 residues. The CDR3 protein is CASITNNEQFF. The CDR3 DNA is TGTGCCAGCATCACTAACAATGAGCAGTTCTTC.

This clonotype is medium-sized by share. CDR3 in amino acids: CAWTLNTEAFF. The CDR3, as DNA: TGTGCCTGGACTTTGAACACTGAAGCTTTCTTT. The chain combines TRBV30 with TRBJ1-1; D call uncertain. CDR3 length: 11 residues. V was shortened by 4 bases and J by 0 bases, with 3 bases between the two germline ends. Germline loops: CDR1 GTSNPN, CDR2 SVGIG (reference sequence).

Sample share makes this clonotype medium-sized. J is TRBJ1-1 and V is TRBV29-1; weak D call: TRBD1 (5 bases). The V gene lost 3 bases and the J gene lost 0 bases, with 8 bases spanning the gap. The germline gives CDR1 SQVTM, CDR2 ANQGSEA. The CDR3 spans 13 residues. The CDR3 DNA reads TGCAGCGTTGAGAGACAGATGAACACTGAAGCTTTCTTT. Residues: CSVERQMNTEAFF.

This clonotype is labeled as large. This chain links TRBV11-1 with TRBJ2-7; the match to TRBD1 covers 7 bases. The CDR3 is 15 residues long. V trimming: 3 bases; J trimming: 0 bases; junction bases outside the gene matches: 5. The V gene's germline CDR1 is SGHAT and CDR2 FQDESV (reference sequence). CDR3 amino acids: CASSFLGTDSYEQYF. The CDR3 nucleotides read TGTGCCAGCAGCTTCCTCGGGACAGACTCCTACGAGCAGTACTTC.

Within the sample, this clonotype is medium-sized. The chain has TRBV6-5 and TRBJ2-7; unclear D gene. The CDR3 totals 15 residues. CDR1 and CDR2 from the germline V gene are MNHEY and SVGAGI. With 2 bases removed from V and 6 bases from J, the gap between germline ends came to 17 bases. The CDR3 DNA is TGTGCCAGCAGTTACGACGGACGGCCGGAAGGCGAGCAGTACTTC. As protein: CASSYDGRPEGEQYF.